The clone carrying this T cell receptor (beta chain) showed up just a few times. Its antigen is unidentified. This PCR relied on a set of 60 Vbeta primers and 13 Jbeta primers. This table comes from immunoSEQ multiplex PCR, and its TCRdb copy is limited to in-frame clones, with some not included. The profile shows roughly 170,000 clones, 82% of them singletons. This record belongs to a study of cytomegalovirus exposure and HLA in healthy donors. Trimming left V 1 base short and J 4 bases short, with 11 bases between. The CDR3 has 14 amino acids. The germline gives CDR1 SGDLS, CDR2 YYNGEE. Study-wide points: Among donors in an Asian-associated ancestry cluster, a later analysis reportedly found fewer N-insertions than the roughly 700-donor mean. Using the classifier, cytomegalovirus status was reportedly diagnosed with high specificity and sensitivity. For TCR beta chains, V- and J-gene trimming was later linked to a missense DCLRE1C variant. Most CMV-associated TCR beta chains were later found to appear HLA-restricted.

The rearrangement links TRBV9 to TRBJ2-5; D remains unclear. The TCR comes from a male donor in good health and CMV-seronegative. Specimen: PBMCs. DNA of the CDR3: TGTGCCAGCAGCGTAACCCTAAACCCAGAGACCCAGTACTTC. This encodes CASSVTLNPETQYF.